The rows below give T cell receptor beta chains drawn from one sample of a study of cytomegalovirus exposure and HLA in healthy donors. The table came from immunoSEQ multiplex PCR; TCRdb's copy has only in-frame clones and leaves some out. The data hold about 180,000 clones, with 84% observed a single time. Input material: PBMCs. These receptors all stem from a man aged 25-45 years in good health and CMV-seronegative. The CDR3 runs from the conserved cysteine through the conserved F or W. Fields, in order: V gene, J gene, clone size, D gene, CDR3 DNA, CDR3 protein. A D gene is named only where the DNA matches it firmly. The listing skips clone size in some rows; elsewhere it reads once, few, many or a size class.

v_call: TRBV5-4
j_call: TRBJ2-4
clone_size: -
d_call: -
cdr3_nt: TGTGCCAGCAGCCCAGAGACGGGACTCGCGGGAAACATTCAGTACTTC
cdr3_aa: CASSPETGLAGNIQYF

v_call: TRBV12-5
j_call: TRBJ1-1
clone_size: -
d_call: -
cdr3_nt: TGTGCTAGTGGTTTGTCTGGGAGGGCTGAAGCTTTCTTT
cdr3_aa: CASGLSGRAEAFF

v_call: TRBV6-5
j_call: TRBJ1-5
clone_size: -
d_call: -
cdr3_nt: TGTGCCAGCAGTTCCGGGACACTCCATCAGCCCCAGCATTTT
cdr3_aa: CASSSGTLHQPQHF

v_call: TRBV9
j_call: TRBJ1-4
clone_size: -
d_call: TRBD1
cdr3_nt: TGTGCCAGCAGCGTAGGGGACAGCCGGGAGGAAAAACTGTTTTTT
cdr3_aa: CASSVGDSREEKLFF

v_call: TRBV7-8
j_call: TRBJ1-4
clone_size: -
d_call: TRBD1
cdr3_nt: TGTGCCAGCAGCTTAGACCCCAGGGGGCGGAATGAAAAACTGTTTTTT
cdr3_aa: CASSLDPRGRNEKLFF

v_call: TRBV19
j_call: TRBJ1-6
clone_size: -
d_call: -
cdr3_nt: TGTGCCAGTAGTATAGTAACAGGAGCTAATTCACCCCTCCACTTT
cdr3_aa: CASSIVTGANSPLHF

v_call: TRBV6-1
j_call: TRBJ2-7
clone_size: -
d_call: -
cdr3_nt: TGTGCCAGCAGTGAAGTTTGGGCAGCAGATGGATACGAGCAGTACTTC
cdr3_aa: CASSEVWAADGYEQYF

v_call: TRBV27
j_call: TRBJ2-4
clone_size: -
d_call: -
cdr3_nt: TGTGCCAGCAGTTTATCGTCAGGGTACGCCAAAAACATTCAGTACTTC
cdr3_aa: CASSLSSGYAKNIQYF

v_call: TRBV5-1
j_call: TRBJ1-2
clone_size: -
d_call: TRBD1
cdr3_nt: TGCGCCAGCAGCTTGGGGCACAGGGGGCAAGGCTATGGCTACACCTTC
cdr3_aa: CASSLGHRGQGYGYTF

v_call: TRBV19
j_call: TRBJ1-2
clone_size: -
d_call: TRBD1
cdr3_nt: TGTGCCGCGGCCCGACAGGGAGTCAACTATGGCTACACCTTC
cdr3_aa: CAAARQGVNYGYTF

v_call: TRBV6-4
j_call: TRBJ1-2
clone_size: once
d_call: -
cdr3_nt: TGTGCCAGCAGGGAAGACAGCCACTATGGCTACACCTTC
cdr3_aa: CASREDSHYGYTF

v_call: TRBV2
j_call: TRBJ2-5
clone_size: few
d_call: -
cdr3_nt: TGTGCCAGCCTTAGTTCGGGGGGCCAGACCCAGTACTTC
cdr3_aa: CASLSSGGQTQYF

v_call: TRBV5-1
j_call: TRBJ1-1
clone_size: few
d_call: -
cdr3_nt: TGCGCCAGCTCCTCGGGGGACCTTGAGATCACTGAAGCTTTCTTT
cdr3_aa: CASSSGDLEITEAFF

v_call: TRBV2
j_call: TRBJ1-3
clone_size: few
d_call: -
cdr3_nt: TGTGCCAGCAGTGAAGAACGCAGGGCTGGAAACACCATATATTTT
cdr3_aa: CASSEERRAGNTIYF

v_call: TRBV5-6
j_call: TRBJ2-3
clone_size: -
d_call: -
cdr3_nt: TGTGCCAGCAGCTGGCCCGGCGGTAGCACAGATACGCAGTATTTT
cdr3_aa: CASSWPGGSTDTQYF

v_call: TRBV7-9
j_call: TRBJ2-2
clone_size: -
d_call: -
cdr3_nt: TGTGCCAGCAGCCCCGGACACAACACCGGGGAGCTGTTTTTT
cdr3_aa: CASSPGHNTGELFF